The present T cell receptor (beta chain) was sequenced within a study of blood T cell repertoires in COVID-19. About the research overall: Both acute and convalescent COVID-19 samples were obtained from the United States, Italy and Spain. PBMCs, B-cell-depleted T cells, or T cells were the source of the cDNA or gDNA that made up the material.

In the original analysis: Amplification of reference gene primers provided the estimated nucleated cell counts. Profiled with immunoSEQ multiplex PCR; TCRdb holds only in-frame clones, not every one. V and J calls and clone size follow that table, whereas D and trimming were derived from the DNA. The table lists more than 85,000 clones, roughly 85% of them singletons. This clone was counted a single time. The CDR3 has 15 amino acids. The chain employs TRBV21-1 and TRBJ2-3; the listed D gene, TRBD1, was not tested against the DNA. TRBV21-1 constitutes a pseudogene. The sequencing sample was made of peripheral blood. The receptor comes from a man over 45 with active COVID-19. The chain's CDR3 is CASALRDRRADTQYF. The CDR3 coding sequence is TGTGCCAGCGCCTTGCGGGACAGGAGGGCAGATACGCAGTATTTT.